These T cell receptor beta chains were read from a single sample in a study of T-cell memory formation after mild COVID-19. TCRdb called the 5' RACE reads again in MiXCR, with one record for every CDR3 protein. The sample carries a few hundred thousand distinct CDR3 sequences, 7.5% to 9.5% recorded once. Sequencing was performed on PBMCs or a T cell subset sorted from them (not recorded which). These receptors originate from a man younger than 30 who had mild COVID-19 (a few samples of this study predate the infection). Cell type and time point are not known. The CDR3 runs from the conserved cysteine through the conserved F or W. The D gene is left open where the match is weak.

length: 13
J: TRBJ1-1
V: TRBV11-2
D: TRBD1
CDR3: CASINTGGYEAFF

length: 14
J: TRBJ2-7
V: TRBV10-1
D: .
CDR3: CASSGPGGVSEQYF

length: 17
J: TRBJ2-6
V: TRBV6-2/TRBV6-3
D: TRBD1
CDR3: CASSTDQGARGANVLTF

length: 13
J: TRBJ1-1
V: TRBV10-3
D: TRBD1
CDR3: CAISGTQGFKAFF

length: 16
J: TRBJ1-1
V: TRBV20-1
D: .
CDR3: CSARDPRGSWNTEAFF

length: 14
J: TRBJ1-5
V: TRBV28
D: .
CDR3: CASSLGGSNQPQHF

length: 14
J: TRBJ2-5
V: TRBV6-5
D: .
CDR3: CASSSSKRGGTQYF

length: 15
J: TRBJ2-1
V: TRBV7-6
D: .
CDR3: CASSLSVDSYNEQFF

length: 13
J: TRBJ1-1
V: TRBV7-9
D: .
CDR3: CASGAAGPAEAFF

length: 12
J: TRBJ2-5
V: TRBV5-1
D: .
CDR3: CASSLEIETQYF

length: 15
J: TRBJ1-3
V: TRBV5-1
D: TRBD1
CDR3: CASSVGQAAGNTIYF

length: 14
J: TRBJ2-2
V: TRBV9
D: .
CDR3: CASTPLSGTGELFF